These 2 T cell receptor beta chains were sequenced from one sample in a study of blood T cell repertoires in COVID-19. The repertoire was sequenced with immunoSEQ multiplex PCR; TCRdb's copy has only in-frame clones and lacks some. The table lists fewer than 250,000 clones, approximately 91% of them singletons. Sequenced input: peripheral blood. These receptor sequences come from a woman between 35 and 50 years old with acute or convalescent COVID-19.

The rearrangement links TRBV5-4 to TRBJ2-3, with 14 bases fitting TRBD2. Per germline, CDR1 SGHNT and CDR2 YYREEE (reference sequence). The CDR3 runs to 16 residues. Trimming took 4 bases from V and 3 from J; bases not matched to a gene: 4. The CDR3 reads CASSLTSGGATDTQYF. The CDR3 region has the DNA TGTGCCAGCAGCCTGACTAGCGGGGGGGCAACAGATACGCAGTATTTT.

The CDR3 bases are TGCAGTGCCAGTAATAACAGGGGGTCGAACGGCTACACCTTC. Translating it yields CSASNNRGSNGYTF. This chain links TRBV20-1 with TRBJ1-2, with 8 bases lining up with TRBD1. CDR3 size: 14 residues. V lost 6 bases, J lost 8 bases, and 14 bases stayed unmatched. Germline V gene data show CDR1 as DFQATT and CDR2 as SNEGSKA (reference sequence).